The sequence of this T cell receptor beta chain was determined in a study of shared clonotypes between healthy human individuals. Naive CD8 cells were CD45RO-negative, positively selected for CCR7, excluding terminally differentiated effector memory CD45RA+ cells. With respect to this clone: This same CDR3 is encoded by further DNA sequences in the sample.

Clones were sequenced by immunoSEQ multiplex PCR, and TCRdb holds only the in-frame ones, with some missing. The profile shows 2 million or so clones, around 96% of them singletons. The CDR3 contains 14 residues. The V segment lost 0 bases and the J segment 5 bases; nucleotides outside the gene matches: 2. The germline CDR1 and CDR2 sequences are SGHRS and YFSETQ. The clonotype originates from a man between 18 and 29 years old in good health. Material for sequencing was naive CD8+ T cells sorted from blood. The chain is built from TRBV5-1 and TRBJ2-1; 7 bases are a match to TRBD1. The CDR3 is CASSLGQGDNEQFF. The CDR3 coding sequence is TGCGCCAGCAGCTTGGGCCAGGGGGACAATGAGCAGTTCTTC.